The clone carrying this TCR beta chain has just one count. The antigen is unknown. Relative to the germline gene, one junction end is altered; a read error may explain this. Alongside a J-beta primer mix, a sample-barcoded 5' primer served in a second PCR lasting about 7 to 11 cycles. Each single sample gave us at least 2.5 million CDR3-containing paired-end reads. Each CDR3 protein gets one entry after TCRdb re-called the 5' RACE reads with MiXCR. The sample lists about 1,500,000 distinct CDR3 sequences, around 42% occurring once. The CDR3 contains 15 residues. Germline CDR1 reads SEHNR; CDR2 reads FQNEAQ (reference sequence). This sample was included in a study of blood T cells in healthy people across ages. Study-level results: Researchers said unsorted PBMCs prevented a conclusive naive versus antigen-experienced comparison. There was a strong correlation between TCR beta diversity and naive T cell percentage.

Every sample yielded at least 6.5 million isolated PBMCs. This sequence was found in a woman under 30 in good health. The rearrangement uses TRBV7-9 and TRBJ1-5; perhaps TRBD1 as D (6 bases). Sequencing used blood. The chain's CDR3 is CASSPVGGAGQSQHF. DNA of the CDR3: TGTGCCAGCAGCCCCGTCGGGGGCGCGGGTCAGTCCCAGCATTTT.